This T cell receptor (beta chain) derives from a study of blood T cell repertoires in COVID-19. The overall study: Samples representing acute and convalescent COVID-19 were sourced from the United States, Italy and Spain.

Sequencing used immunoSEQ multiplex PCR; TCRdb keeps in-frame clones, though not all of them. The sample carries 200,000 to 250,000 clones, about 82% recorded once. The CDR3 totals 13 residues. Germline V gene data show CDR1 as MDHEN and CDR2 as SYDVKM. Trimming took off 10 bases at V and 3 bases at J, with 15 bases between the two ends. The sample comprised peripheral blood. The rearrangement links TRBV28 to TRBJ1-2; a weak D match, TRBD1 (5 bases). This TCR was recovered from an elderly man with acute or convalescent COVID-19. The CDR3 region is CAIRGGSHYGYTF. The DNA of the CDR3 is TGTGCCATCCGGGGGGGGAGTCACTATGGCTACACCTTC.